Listed below are T cell receptor beta chains from one sample, sequenced in a study of T-cell memory formation after mild COVID-19. A single record per CDR3 protein comes from TCRdb applying MiXCR to the 5' RACE reads. In the table there are around 420,000 distinct CDR3 sequences, less than 25% of which are singletons. Sequenced: PBMCs or a T cell subset sorted from them (not recorded which). These receptors all stem from an adult woman who had mild COVID-19 (a few samples of this study predate the infection). Cell type and time point are not known. Each CDR3 is given with its conserved first and last residue. D genes are given only for firm matches. Rows may omit the clone size; those that give it use once, few, many or a size class.

j_call clone_size v_call d_call cdr3_nt cdr3_aa
TRBJ2-3 many TRBV18 - TGTGCCAGCAGCCCCACTAGCACAGATACGCAGTATTTT CASSPTSTDTQYF
TRBJ1-5 - TRBV20-1 TRBD1 TGCAGTGCGCAAAGGGGGCGGTGGGGGAGCAATCAGCCCCAGCATTTT CSAQRGRWGSNQPQHF
TRBJ2-7 few TRBV14 - TGTGCCAGCAGCCAAGACCTCCTCTCCTACGAGCAGTACTTC CASSQDLLSYEQYF
TRBJ1-4 few TRBV4-1 - TGCGCCAGCAGCCGACCTGGCGGGGCGAGGGCAACTAATGAAAAACTGTTTTTT CASSRPGGARATNEKLFF
TRBJ2-2 - TRBV6-2/TRBV6-3 TRBD1 TGTGCCAGCCGACAGGGGTGGGCCGGGGAGCTGTTTTTT CASRQGWAGELFF
TRBJ2-3 - TRBV7-2 - TGTGCCAGCAGCTTAGGGTGGGGGGGCCCCTACCCCTCTTTTCCTAGCGGTGACACAGATACGCAGTATTTT CASSLGWGGPYPSFPSGDTDTQYF
TRBJ2-3 few TRBV7-3 TRBD1 TGTGCCAGCAGCTCGGGACAGCACACAGATACGCAGTATTTT CASSSGQHTDTQYF
TRBJ1-5 - TRBV29-1 - TGCAGCGTAAAGACAGGAGGGGGTCAGCCCCAGCATTTT CSVKTGGGQPQHF
TRBJ2-5 - TRBV12-3/TRBV12-4 - TGTGCCAGCAGCCGCGGGAGTCCGGGGGCGCTTGGACGTGTGGAGACCCAGTACTTC CASSRGSPGALGRVETQYF
TRBJ1-5 - TRBV7-2 - TGTGCCAGCAGCCCCTTCACCAATCAGCCCCAGCATTTT CASSPFTNQPQHF
TRBJ2-3 many TRBV12-3/TRBV12-4 - TGTGCCAGCAGTACGACGCTTGAGTCCACAGATACGCAGTATTTT CASSTTLESTDTQYF
TRBJ2-3 - TRBV7-9 - TGTGCCAGCAGCTACGCAGAGTCTAGCACAGATACGCAGTATTTT CASSYAESSTDTQYF
TRBJ2-1 - TRBV2 TRBD2 TGTGCCAGCAGGGATACTAGCGGGGCTCACAATGAGCAGTTCTTC CASRDTSGAHNEQFF
TRBJ1-5 - TRBV5-1 - TGCGCCAGCAGCTTGGGTATCTATGGCAATCAGCCCCAGCATTTT CASSLGIYGNQPQHF
TRBJ1-4 - TRBV4-1 - TGCGCCAGCAGCCAAGACGGGAACAGCATCAATGAAAAACTGTTTTTT CASSQDGNSINEKLFF
TRBJ2-1 few TRBV24-1 - TGTGCCACCAGTGACCCCCTGAGGAGCTCCTACAATGAGCAGTTCTTC CATSDPLRSSYNEQFF
TRBJ2-7 - TRBV10-3 - TGTGCCATCAGCGGTACGGCCGCCGGGGACGAGCAGTACTTC CAISGTAAGDEQYF
TRBJ2-7 few TRBV4-2 TRBD2 TGTGCCAGCAGCCAAGATCCAGGACTAGCGGGAGAAGGGTACGAGCAGTACTTC CASSQDPGLAGEGYEQYF
TRBJ2-1 many TRBV29-1 - TGCAGCGTTGAAAAGGGAGTAAATGAGCAGTTCTTC CSVEKGVNEQFF
TRBJ1-1 - TRBV7-2 - TGTGCCAGCAGCCTTTGGCTGAACACTGAAGCTTTCTTT CASSLWLNTEAFF
TRBJ1-2 - TRBV29-1 - TGCAGCGTGAAAGAGGAGGGGGATTATGGCTACACCTTC CSVKEEGDYGYTF
TRBJ2-2 few TRBV10-3 TRBD1 TGTGCCATCAGTGAGGGACAGGGAAAAAGGACCGGGGAGCTGTTTTTT CAISEGQGKRTGELFF
TRBJ2-7 - TRBV6-2/TRBV6-3 - TGTGCCAGCAGTTCCCGTCTTACGGACGAGCAGTACTTC CASSSRLTDEQYF
TRBJ2-1 - TRBV12-3/TRBV12-4 TRBD1 TGTGCCAGCAGTCTCAGGGACAGGGGATTCAGCAATGAGCAGTTCTTC CASSLRDRGFSNEQFF
TRBJ1-4 - TRBV7-6 - TGTGCCAGCAGTTTTCGGGGAGCCTTTAATGAAAAACTGTTTTTT CASSFRGAFNEKLFF
TRBJ2-2 many TRBV25-1 - TGTGCCAGCAGTCGGGACACCGGGGAGCTGTTTTTT CASSRDTGELFF
TRBJ2-1 few TRBV19 - TGTGCCAGTAGTATAGGGGGGACAGAGCAGTTCTTC CASSIGGTEQFF
TRBJ2-7 few TRBV20-1 - TGCAGTGGACTAGATTTATCTAGTTACGAGCAGTACTTC CSGLDLSSYEQYF
TRBJ2-3 many TRBV12-3/TRBV12-4 - TGTGCCAGCAGTTTGGACAGAGCCACAGATACGCAGTATTTT CASSLDRATDTQYF
TRBJ2-1 - TRBV5-1 TRBD1 TGCGCCAGCAGCGCCGGGACAGGGTTTTACAATGAGCAGTTCTTC CASSAGTGFYNEQFF
TRBJ1-5 few TRBV7-9 - TGTGCCAGCAGCTTAGGAGGGATTCGAGCGGAGCCCCAGCAGGATTTT CASSLGGIRAEPQQDF